The rows below give T cell receptor beta chains drawn from one sample of a study of blood T cell repertoires in COVID-19. This table comes from immunoSEQ multiplex PCR, and its TCRdb copy is limited to in-frame clones, with some not included. The sample lists more than 60,000 clones, 88% occurring once. The material sequenced was peripheral blood. The receptors were sampled from a woman aged 60-75 years with COVID-19, enrolled during active disease. Each CDR3 is given with its conserved first and last residue. The D gene is left open where the match is weak. Some rows have no size entry. The others give once, few or many, or a class for an expanded clone.

D gene: -; V gene: TRBV7-6; J gene: TRBJ2-2; clone size: -; CDR3 protein: CASSFFGTNKLLTGELFF; CDR3 DNA: TGTGCCAGCAGCTTTTTTGGAACTAATAAACTACTCACCGGGGAGCTGTTTTTT
D gene: TRBD2; V gene: TRBV6-5; J gene: TRBJ2-1; clone size: -; CDR3 protein: CASILGGEGLYEQFF; CDR3 DNA: TGTGCCAGCATCCTGGGGGGGGAGGGCCTCTATGAGCAGTTCTTC
D gene: TRBD1; V gene: TRBV4-2; J gene: TRBJ1-6; clone size: once; CDR3 protein: CASREQGARDSPLHF; CDR3 DNA: TGTGCCAGCAGGGAACAGGGGGCTCGGGATTCACCCCTCCACTTT
D gene: -; V gene: TRBV15; J gene: TRBJ1-1; clone size: -; CDR3 protein: CATSDRWNTEAFF; CDR3 DNA: TGTGCCACCAGCGACAGATGGAACACTGAAGCTTTCTTT
D gene: TRBD1; V gene: TRBV5-1; J gene: TRBJ1-1; clone size: -; CDR3 protein: CASSPGQGGTANTEAFF; CDR3 DNA: TGCGCCAGCAGCCCCGGACAGGGAGGTACTGCGAACACTGAAGCTTTCTTT
D gene: TRBD2; V gene: TRBV27; J gene: TRBJ2-3; clone size: -; CDR3 protein: CAAGGRGDTQYF; CDR3 DNA: TGTGCCGCCGGGGGGAGGGGCGATACGCAGTATTTT
D gene: -; V gene: TRBV4-3; J gene: TRBJ1-1; clone size: -; CDR3 protein: CASSQEGVGRRGTEAFF; CDR3 DNA: TGCGCCAGCAGCCAAGAAGGAGTTGGGAGGCGGGGGACTGAAGCTTTCTTT
D gene: -; V gene: TRBV7-2; J gene: TRBJ2-7; clone size: -; CDR3 protein: CASSLVGGGGGSYEQYF; CDR3 DNA: TGTGCCAGCAGCTTAGTCGGCGGGGGCGGGGGTTCCTACGAGCAGTACTTC
D gene: TRBD1; V gene: TRBV28; J gene: TRBJ2-5; clone size: few; CDR3 protein: CASTIGGLVEETQYF; CDR3 DNA: TGTGCCAGCACCATAGGGGGCTTAGTGGAGGAGACCCAGTACTTC
D gene: -; V gene: TRBV28; J gene: TRBJ2-7; clone size: -; CDR3 protein: CASSFLGESYEQYF; CDR3 DNA: TGTGCCAGCAGTTTTTTAGGGGAATCCTACGAGCAGTACTTC
D gene: TRBD1; V gene: TRBV6-5; J gene: TRBJ1-2; clone size: -; CDR3 protein: CASSYQGQAYGYTF; CDR3 DNA: TGTGCCAGCAGTTACCAAGGACAGGCCTATGGCTACACCTTC
D gene: -; V gene: TRBV6-5; J gene: TRBJ1-2; clone size: -; CDR3 protein: CASSSWTGRNYGYTF; CDR3 DNA: TGTGCCAGCAGTTCGTGGACCGGGAGAAACTATGGCTACACCTTC
D gene: -; V gene: TRBV4-1; J gene: TRBJ1-1; clone size: once; CDR3 protein: CASSQTPGTHSMNTEAFF; CDR3 DNA: TGCGCCAGCAGCCAAACACCAGGGACACACTCCATGAACACTGAAGCTTTCTTT
D gene: -; V gene: TRBV13; J gene: TRBJ1-1; clone size: -; CDR3 protein: CASSLTGRTEAFF; CDR3 DNA: TGTGCCAGCAGCTTAACAGGGCGAACTGAAGCTTTCTTT
D gene: TRBD1; V gene: TRBV7-9; J gene: TRBJ2-1; clone size: once; CDR3 protein: CASSGGTGGLEQFF; CDR3 DNA: TGTGCCAGCAGCGGGGGGACAGGGGGCCTTGAGCAGTTCTTC
D gene: TRBD1; V gene: TRBV12-3/TRBV12-4; J gene: TRBJ2-1; clone size: -; CDR3 protein: CASSLGQGSEQFF; CDR3 DNA: TGTGCCAGCAGCCTTGGACAGGGCAGTGAGCAGTTCTTC
D gene: -; V gene: TRBV5-4; J gene: TRBJ1-1; clone size: -; CDR3 protein: CASSLARQPTEAFF; CDR3 DNA: TGTGCCAGCAGCTTGGCTAGACAGCCCACTGAAGCTTTCTTT
D gene: -; V gene: TRBV5-4; J gene: TRBJ2-1; clone size: once; CDR3 protein: CASSLRLTYNEQFF; CDR3 DNA: TGTGCCAGCAGCTTGCGCCTCACTTACAATGAGCAGTTCTTC
D gene: TRBD2; V gene: TRBV7-2; J gene: TRBJ2-5; clone size: -; CDR3 protein: CASSWTSGGRETQYF; CDR3 DNA: TGTGCCAGCAGCTGGACTAGCGGGGGGCGGGAGACCCAGTACTTC
D gene: TRBD2; V gene: TRBV24-1; J gene: TRBJ2-2; clone size: -; CDR3 protein: CATSDLKSGRAAGELFF; CDR3 DNA: TGTGCCACCAGTGATTTAAAAAGCGGGAGGGCCGCCGGGGAGCTGTTTTTT
D gene: TRBD2; V gene: TRBV5-6; J gene: TRBJ2-7; clone size: -; CDR3 protein: CASGDSGQSSYEQYF; CDR3 DNA: TGTGCCAGCGGTGATAGCGGGCAGAGCTCCTACGAGCAGTACTTC
D gene: TRBD1; V gene: TRBV19; J gene: TRBJ1-2; clone size: few; CDR3 protein: CASTPRPRDRGWYGYTF; CDR3 DNA: TGTGCCAGTACCCCCCGGCCCCGGGACAGGGGTTGGTATGGCTACACCTTC